This TCR beta chain was sequenced during a study of T-cell memory formation after mild COVID-19. General observations from the study: There were some responding clones in pre-infection memory, which suggested that cross-reactive memory had joined.

Turning to this clonotype: Its antigen is not known.

This CDR3 is built from 19 residues. Trimming took 5 bases from V and 4 from J; bases not matched to a gene: 15. Per germline, CDR1 LNHNV and CDR2 YYDKDF (reference sequence). TCRdb analysed the 5' RACE reads with MiXCR anew, one entry per CDR3 protein. The sample has about 560,000 distinct CDR3 sequences, 20% to 25% seen once. The TCR comes from an adult woman who had mild COVID-19 (a few samples of this study predate the infection). Cell type and time point are not known. The gene calls are TRBV15 and TRBJ2-6, with 9 bases aligning to TRBD1. Sequenced sample: PBMCs or a T cell subset sorted from them (not recorded which). CDR3 sequence reads: CATSGLLTGGDSGANVLTF. The CDR3 DNA sequence: TGTGCCACCAGCGGACTACTAACAGGGGGCGATTCCGGGGCCAACGTCCTGACTTTC. The entire variable domain, with the rest obtained from reference TRBV15 and TRBJ2-6, is as follows: DAMVIQNPRYQVTQFGKPVTLSCSQTLNHNVMYWYQQKSSQAPKLLFHYYDKDFNNEADTPDNFQSRRPNTSFCFLDIRSPGLGDTAMYLCATSGLLTGGDSGANVLTFGAGSRLTVL.